One and the same sample provided the 27 T cell receptor beta chains below, sequenced in a study of post-analysis software for immune sequencing data. Study-wide findings and caveats: When patients were compared with controls, 4 or 5 TRBV segments were more frequent, TRBV5-6, TRBV5-1 and TRBV20-1 among them.

The TCR beta cDNA libraries carried unique molecular identifiers. TCRdb reprocessed the PCR reads via MiXCR and lists one record per CDR3 protein. The sample carries 380,000 or so distinct CDR3 sequences, roughly 30% recorded once. The antigens for these receptors are not known. Sequencing input: blood. The receptors stem from a girl aged 5-17 years with multiple sclerosis.

This clonotype was detected only a few times. V and J are TRBV4-1 and TRBJ1-1; no clear D gene. This CDR3 spans 16 amino acids. Trimming left V 1 base short and J 0 bases short, with 12 bases between. Germline CDR1 MGHRA, CDR2 YSYEKL. The CDR3 protein is CASSQGSGSMNTEAFF. The CDR3 nucleotides are TGCGCCAGCAGCCAAGGTTCTGGAAGTATGAACACTGAAGCTTTCTTT.

The V call is TRBV7-6, the J call TRBJ2-5; the D gene is possibly TRBD2 (6 bases). The CDR3 extends over 15 amino acids. Germline values: CDR1 SGHVS, CDR2 FNYEAQ. V was shortened by 1 base and J by 5 bases, with 14 bases between the two germline ends. The CDR3 DNA sequence: TGTGCCAGCAGCTTAGAACTCTCGGGGAGGGAGACCCAGTACTTC. It is translated as CASSLELSGRETQYF.

The V gene is TRBV4-3, the J gene TRBJ2-5; 8 bases agree with TRBD2. V lost 0 bases and J lost 3; bases outside the gene matches: 6. Germline CDR1 LGHNA, CDR2 YSLEER. This CDR3 spans 16 amino acids. DNA of the CDR3: TGCGCCAGCAGCCAAGATCCCGGGGGGGCCAAAGAGACCCAGTACTTC. It codes for CASSQDPGGAKETQYF.

V usage is TRBV12-5 and J usage is TRBJ1-2; TRBD1 might be the D (6 bases). Trimming stripped 6 bases from V and 0 bases from J, with 8 bases between. Per the germline V gene, CDR1 is LGHNT and CDR2 is FRNRAP. CDR3 length: 13 residues. The CDR3 protein is CASGDSANYGYTF. CDR3 nucleotide sequence: TGTGCTAGTGGGGACAGTGCTAACTATGGCTACACCTTC.

This rearrangement joins TRBV6-2 or TRBV6-3 to TRBJ2-1; D call uncertain. The V gene lost 9 bases and the J gene lost 5 bases, with 14 bases spanning the gap. This CDR3 region has 13 residues. Germline-derived CDR1 and CDR2 are MNHEY and SVGEGT. The CDR3 here is CARGGLEDNEQFF. The CDR3 bases are TGTGCCAGGGGTGGCCTTGAGGACAATGAGCAGTTCTTC.

The chain carries TRBV25-1 and TRBJ1-6; TRBD1 agrees at 7 bases. Trimming removed 8 bases from V and 0 bases from J; junction bases left unmatched: 1. CDR1 and CDR2 (germline): MGHDK, SYGVNS. The CDR3 is made up of 14 amino acids. The CDR3 region has the DNA TGTGCCAGCGGGACAGCCTCCTATAATTCACCCCTCCACTTT. Protein: CASGTASYNSPLHF.

The chain carries TRBV4-2 and TRBJ2-5; weak D call: TRBD2 (5 bases). The length of the CDR3 is 14 residues. Germline lookup yields CDR1 LGHNA and CDR2 YNFKEQ. Trimming stripped 1 base from V and 5 bases from J, with 11 bases between. The CDR3: CASSQGGLAETQYF. In DNA, the CDR3 is TGTGCCAGCAGCCAAGGTGGCCTAGCTGAGACCCAGTACTTC.

This clonotype has a handful of counts. The J gene is TRBJ2-5, the V gene TRBV7-8; D possibly matches TRBD1 or TRBD2 (6 bases each). Germline V lookup: CDR1 SGHVS, CDR2 FQNEAQ. The V end lost 7 bases, the J end lost 1 base, and 16 bases lay between the germline ends. This CDR3 has 15 amino acids. DNA for the CDR3: TGTGCCAGCACCATCTTACGGGGGCGCCAAGAGACCCAGTACTTC. Protein product: CASTILRGRQETQYF.

This chain joins TRBV28 and TRBJ1-2; D unclear. CDR1 and CDR2 (germline): MDHEN, SYDVKM. Trimming left V 6 bases short and J 7 bases short, with 9 bases between. The CDR3 length is 11 residues. CDR3 region: CASRSWLGYTF. The CDR3 coding sequence is TGTGCCAGCAGGTCATGGCTTGGCTACACCTTC.

The V call is TRBV7-8, the J call TRBJ1-5; TRBD1 aligns across 8 bases. This CDR3 contains 17 residues. The V and J ends lost 5 bases and 1 base, in that order; junction bases with no gene match: 10. In germline, CDR1 is SGHVS, CDR2 FQNEAQ. CDR3 loop: CASSPERRGRSNQPQHF. In DNA, the CDR3 is TGTGCCAGCAGCCCCGAACGCAGGGGGCGAAGCAATCAGCCCCAGCATTTT.

J is TRBJ2-2 and V is TRBV7-9, with a weak D call TRBD1 (6 bases). CDR1 is SEHNR and CDR2 is FQNEAQ in the germline V gene (reference sequence). Trimming cost V 5 bases and J 3 bases, with 16 bases left between them. The CDR3 is made up of 16 amino acids. CDR3 sequence reads: CASSPPMTGYTGELFF. The CDR3, as DNA: TGTGCCAGCAGCCCCCCAATGACAGGCTACACCGGGGAGCTGTTTTTT.

This sequence joins TRBV29-1 and TRBJ2-3; 10 bases match TRBD1. Germline values: CDR1 SQVTM, CDR2 ANQGSEA. The CDR3 runs 19 residues. Trimming cost V 0 bases and J 3 bases; bases outside gene matches: 15. The CDR3 region is CSVEDGDRGAIRNTDTQYF. The CDR3 nucleotides are TGCAGCGTTGAAGATGGGGACAGGGGAGCCATTCGAAATACAGATACGCAGTATTTT.

The V and J genes are TRBV6-5 and TRBJ1-5; D remains ambiguous. The CDR3 covers 14 residues. V lost 7 bases to trimming and J lost 1 base, with 11 bases between them. Germline lookup yields CDR1 MNHEY and CDR2 SVGAGI. The CDR3 DNA follows: TGTGCCAGCAAGACGTTGGGGAGCAATCAGCCCCAGCATTTT. This encodes CASKTLGSNQPQHF.

CDR3 bases: TGCAGTGCTAGAGATCAACACGGCTCCTACGAGCAGTACTTC. It specifies CSARDQHGSYEQYF. The J gene is TRBJ2-7, the V gene TRBV20-1; D unresolved. Trimming shortened V by 0 bases and J by 0 bases, and 9 bases separated the two germline ends. CDR3 length: 14 residues. CDR1 and CDR2 (germline): DFQATT, SNEGSKA (reference sequence).

This clonotype was counted only a few times. The gene calls are TRBV21-1 and TRBJ2-7; the table names TRBD1, a call not compared with the DNA. TRBV21-1 is a pseudogene segment. This CDR3 comprises 15 residues. The CDR3 loop is CASSSRQGFFYEQYF. The CDR3 bases are TGTGCCAGCAGCTCCCGACAGGGGTTCTTTTACGAGCAGTACTTC.

This clonotype has more than one count but fewer than ten. The chain employs TRBV4-1 and TRBJ2-3; TRBD1 agrees at 11 bases. There are 15 residues in the CDR3. The trim removed 3 bases at V and 1 base at J, leaving 0 bases unmatched. Germline V gene data show CDR1 as MGHRA and CDR2 as YSYEKL. The CDR3 loop is CASSQGQGGTDTQYF. Here the CDR3 DNA reads TGCGCCAGCAGCCAGGGACAGGGGGGCACAGATACGCAGTATTTT.

The V and J genes are TRBV24-1 and TRBJ2-3, with D perhaps TRBD2 (5 bases). This CDR3 comprises 13 residues. Trimming took 3 bases from V and 4 from J, leaving 7 bases between them. Germline-derived CDR1 and CDR2 are KGHDR and SFDVKD. CDR3 residues: CATSDQLADTQYF. As DNA, the CDR3 is TGTGCCACCAGTGATCAACTAGCAGATACGCAGTATTTT.

This clonotype was seen only a few times. The chain joins TRBV7-9 to TRBJ2-7, with D perhaps TRBD1 or TRBD2 (5 bases each). V lost 1 base, J lost 1 base, and 14 bases lay in between. Germline V gene lookup returns CDR1 SEHNR and CDR2 FQNEAQ (reference sequence). There are 16 residues in the CDR3. The CDR3 bases are TGTGCCAGCAGCTTAGGAGAGGGGTTTGCTTCCTACGAGCAGTACTTC. Protein: CASSLGEGFASYEQYF.

V gene TRBV5-1 combines with J gene TRBJ2-7, with no clear D. The last part of the DNA fits TRBJ2-5 better; the J call may be wrong. Germline-derived CDR1 and CDR2 are SGHRS and YFSETQ. The CDR3 covers 14 residues. CDR3 loop: CASRPPGSRVTQYF. In DNA, the CDR3 is TGCGCCAGCAGGCCCCCTGGGTCAAGAGTGACCCAGTACTTC.

The chain carries TRBV11-2 and TRBJ2-7; a weak D match, TRBD1 (6 bases). V lost 3 bases, J lost 2 bases, and 8 bases lay in between. The CDR3 sequence is 13 residues long. Per the germline V gene, CDR1 is SGHAT and CDR2 is FQNNGV. This CDR3 reads CASSFTGTYEQYF. CDR3 nucleotide sequence: TGTGCCAGCAGCTTTACAGGGACCTACGAGCAGTACTTC.

The chain couples TRBV18 to TRBJ2-7; D possibly corresponds to TRBD1 (5 bases). V lost 3 bases, J lost 3 bases, and 15 bases lay in between. CDR3 length equals 15 residues. From germline, CDR1 is KGHSH and CDR2 LQKENI. The DNA for the CDR3 is TGTGCCAGCTCACCGGGGCAATCAGTCGTCTACGAGCAGTACTTC. Residues: CASSPGQSVVYEQYF. The full variable domain, rest sourced from reference TRBV18 and TRBJ2-7, is NAGVMQNPRHLVRRRGQEARLRCSPMKGHSHVYWYRQLPEEGLKFMVYLQKENIIDESGMPKERFSAEFPKEGPSILRIQQVVRGDSAAYFCASSPGQSVVYEQYFGPGTRLTVT.

This chain links TRBV4-2 with TRBJ1-2; no clear D gene. The CDR3 spans 14 residues. Germline values: CDR1 LGHNA, CDR2 YNFKEQ. V lost 0 bases and J lost 2, with 7 bases in between. The CDR3 region has the DNA TGTGCCAGCAGCCAAGAATGGGGAAACTATGGCTACACCTTC. This codes for CASSQEWGNYGYTF.

This sequence joins TRBV4-1 and TRBJ2-5, with D possibly TRBD2 on 7 matching bases. Trimming left V 4 bases short and J 11 bases short, with 26 bases between. CDR1 is MGHRA, CDR2 YSYEKL, per germline. CDR3 length: 16 amino acids. In DNA form, the CDR3 reads TGCGCCAGCAGCCTGTTCATCGGCGGGGGACATGGGGAGCAGTACTTC. It codes for CASSLFIGGGHGEQYF.

The CDR3 region is CASSLTGFEQYF. The DNA for the CDR3 is TGTGCCAGCAGCTTAACGGGGTTCGAGCAGTACTTC. The chain has TRBV7-2 and TRBJ2-7, with D possibly TRBD2 on 5 matching bases. The V end was cut by 2 bases, the J end by 6 bases, with 8 bases between. Germline V gene lookup returns CDR1 SGHTA and CDR2 FQGNSA. The CDR3 spans 12 residues.

This clonotype appeared a few times. V and J are TRBV5-6 and TRBJ2-3; D call uncertain. Germline CDR1 is SGHDT and CDR2 is YYEEEE. The CDR3 runs to 13 residues. V was pared by 0 bases and J by 2 bases, with 4 bases between. The CDR3, as DNA: TGTGCCAGCAGCTTGGACGCCACAGATACGCAGTATTTT. Translating it yields CASSLDATDTQYF.

The chain employs TRBV7-2 and TRBJ2-6, with D unresolved. Looked up from germline, CDR1 is SGHTA and CDR2 is FQGNSA. The CDR3 is 15 residues long. The germline V and J ends were trimmed by 3 bases and 2 bases, with 8 bases remaining between them. The CDR3 region is CASSLLGTGANVLTF. In DNA, the CDR3 is TGTGCCAGCAGCTTGCTAGGGACTGGGGCCAACGTCCTGACTTTC.

This clonotype was seen only a few times. The chain links TRBV12-3 or TRBV12-4 to TRBJ2-3; D gene uncertain. The length of the CDR3 is 12 residues. Trimming shortened V by 7 bases and J by 0 bases, and 5 bases separated the two germline ends. The CDR3 reads CASTRSTDTQYF. DNA of the CDR3: TGTGCCAGCACCAGGAGCACAGATACGCAGTATTTT.